This TCR beta chain was recovered during a study of blood T cell repertoires in COVID-19. Overall study context: Specimens from acute and convalescent COVID-19 originated in the United States, Italy and Spain. T cells, B-cell-depleted T cells, or PBMCs supplied cDNA or gDNA.

How the authors handled the data: For nucleated cells, counts were estimated from reference gene primer amplification. Assay used: immunoSEQ multiplex PCR; TCRdb lists only in-frame clones, some missing. V, J and clone size reflect that table, while D and trimming were determined from the DNA. The table includes 210,000 or so clones, around 85% detected once. The CDR3 consists of 15 residues. The V gene's germline CDR1 is SGDLS and CDR2 YYNGEE. The germline V and J ends were trimmed by 0 bases and 0 bases, with 6 bases remaining between them. What was sequenced was peripheral blood. The chain is built from TRBV9 and TRBJ2-2; unclear D gene. This TCR was sampled from a man in his fifties who had recovered from COVID-19. The CDR3 sequence: CASSVGGANTGELFF. The CDR3 coding sequence is TGTGCCAGCAGCGTAGGCGGAGCGAACACCGGGGAGCTGTTTTTT.